This T cell receptor beta chain was sequenced during a study of shared clonotypes between healthy human individuals (TCRdb year 2020). Background on the whole study: The cohort comprised a couple of women and a few men aged 18 to 49 years. For each donor, three plates each were used for CD4 naive and CD4 memory, two plates were used for CD8 naive, and one plate was used for CD8 memory. To estimate repertoire size and how much clonotype sharing occurs between individuals, the study deeply sequenced the blood TCR repertoires of about five healthy adults. To increase sequencing depth and limit assay-specific biases, different laboratories used diverse techniques to prepare libraries and sequence TCR repertoires. Each donor's leukapheresis produced roughly between roughly 0.85 and 9.5 billion PBMCs. The study at large found these results: Higher generation probabilities were observed for clonotypes shared by all four sorted-subset donors than for non-shared clonotypes. Pairwise subsampling led to the expectation that sequencing depth would affect the degree of clonotype sharing among donors. Across several donors, around 5% of naive CD4, roughly 3.5% of naive CD8, 2.3% of memory CD4, and about 0.44% of memory CD8 clonotypes were shared. Because the study included a small number of donors, the genetic and exposure-history diversity represented was limited. Rarefaction of sorted-subset datasets indicated incomplete sequencing despite the large sequencing depth. Sampling was restricted to blood, and TCR repertoires in tissues likely differ from the TCR repertoires found in blood. Estimated clonotype richness was generally larger for naive than for memory subsets.

Trimming takes 3 bases off V and 2 bases off J; junction bases not matched to a gene: 5. The CDR3 runs 16 residues from the cysteine to the phenylalanine. Only the CDR3 portion is preserved as DNA: 48 bases, with reading frame beginning at the first base. The germline V gene provides CDR1 MDHEN and CDR2 SYDVKM. CD8 naive samples were CD45RO-negative cells positively selected for CCR7, giving a CD45RA+CCR7+ population that excluded TemRA cells. The donors were healthy, HIV-negative adults who had no recently reported acute infections or vaccinations. Every donor was a Caucasian adult residing in Nashville, Tennessee, USA. Blood was obtained by leukapheresis, after which PBMCs were separated by Ficoll-Histopaque density gradient centrifugation and cryopreserved in liquid nitrogen vapor phase. Purity and quantity of every magnetically sorted T cell population were checked by analytical flow cytometry. Each sorted fraction had its genomic DNA isolated and then quantified by UV absorbance on a Nanodrop 2000c.

Using the deep immunoSEQ assay, multiplex PCR amplified TCR CDR3 regions from genomic DNA. Extracted genomic DNA from each cell subset was distributed evenly across all wells of several immunoSEQ 96-well plates, and each plate was treated as a replicate. For sorted subsets, each replicate PCR was loaded with approximately 200 ng genomic DNA, equivalent to roughly 30,000 T cell genomes. Purified libraries were quantified with a Qubit 3.0 fluorometer, sized on a Bioanalyzer 2100, and re-quantified with the KAPA Library Quantification kit. Every immunoSEQ 96-well plate was sequenced on a separate single-read 150-cycle Illumina NextSeq 550 flow cell. As for how the authors treated the data: Because the immunoSEQ output held only junctional sequences and lacked quality scores, the filtering could not match the filtering applied to full-length reads. Sequences were annotated with PyIR, a Python wrapper for IgBLAST v1.9, using IMGT germline references to assign V/J genes and CDR3. Reads were filtered out if the reads had weak V/J assignments (E-value above 1e-6), no CDR3, stop codons, out-of-frame junctions, or ambiguous translated residues. V3J clonotypes were defined as sequences sharing an identical inferred V gene, J gene, and CDR3 amino acid sequence. The percentage overlap between two repertoires was calculated by dividing the number of shared unique clonotypes by the size of the smaller repertoire. Repertoire richness was assessed with RTK rarefaction, the Chao1 estimator, and Recon v2.1 estimates of unobserved clonotypes. Generation probabilities were computed with OLGA for all TCRbeta clonotypes obtained by the gDNA method from several donors. Sourced from immuneACCESS, this table was stored by TCRdb with only in-frame sequences that have V and J called. A share of the clones is absent; for the studies checked, an unresolved V gene accounts for under half, and the remainder has no known explanation. V, J and clone size derive from that table, while D and trimming were established from the DNA sequence. Present in this sample are about 820,000 clones, over 90% of which were seen just once. The ten top clones hold around 24% of the sample.

Concerning this clone: There is no known antigen for this receptor. Base qualities were left out, and no much larger clone turns up one base away.

The clonotype originates from a man in his thirties or forties in good health. The rearranged segments are TRBV28 and TRBJ2-2, with 8 middle bases fitting TRBD2. Sequenced material: naive CD8+ T cells sorted from blood. Taken with the paper, the label for cell subset or site translates to: CD45RA+CCR7+. The DNA sequence is given as TGTGCCAGCAGTTTCATCCTAGCGGGTAACACCGGGGAGCTGTTTTTT. Its protein reads: CASSFILAGNTGELFF.